One and the same sample provided the 13 T cell receptor beta chains below, sequenced in a study of blood T cell repertoires in COVID-19. The method was immunoSEQ multiplex PCR; TCRdb's version includes in-frame clones alone and lacks a portion of them. This sample has around 59,000 clones; under 90% occur once, and the top ten carry 25% to 35%. The sequencing input was peripheral blood. These receptors were obtained from a woman older than 75 with active or convalescent COVID-19.

The chain combines TRBV19 with TRBJ2-5, with D possibly TRBD1 on 6 matching bases. The CDR3 is 16 residues long. Trimming pared 2 bases from V and 4 bases from J, leaving 17 bases between. CDR1 and CDR2 from the germline V gene are LNHDA and SQIVND (reference sequence). The CDR3 DNA follows: TGTGCCAGTAGTATAAGTAGGGCTAGCAGGGGAGAGACCCAGTACTTC. Its protein is CASSISRASRGETQYF. Combining the CDR3 with reference TRBV19 and TRBJ2-5 gives the whole variable domain DGGITQSPKYLFRKEGQNVTLSCEQNLNHDAMYWYRQDPGQGLRLIYYSQIVNDFQKGDIAEGYSVSREKKESFPLTVTSAQKNPTAFYLCASSISRASRGETQYFGPGTRLLVL.

J is TRBJ2-3 and V is TRBV13, with D possibly TRBD2 on 6 matching bases. In germline, CDR1 is PRHDT, CDR2 FYEKMQ (reference sequence). The CDR3 contains 15 residues. Trimming removed 5 bases from V and 2 bases from J, with 14 bases in between. This CDR3 reads CASSQSDYLTDTQYF. As DNA, the CDR3 is TGTGCCAGCAGCCAATCGGACTATCTCACAGATACGCAGTATTTT.

The table lists this clone with a few counts. This chain joins TRBV27 and TRBJ2-1; 11 bases are shared with TRBD2. The trim removed 2 bases at V and 4 bases at J, leaving 7 bases unmatched. The CDR3 is 17 amino acids. Germline V gene sequence: CDR1 MNHEY, CDR2 SMNVEV (reference sequence). The CDR3 DNA reads as TGTGCCAGCAGTTTAAGAATAAGACTAGCGGGATACAATGAGCAGTTCTTC. Protein product: CASSLRIRLAGYNEQFF.

The rearrangement links TRBV27 to TRBJ2-3; weak D call: TRBD2 (6 bases). Germline-derived CDR1 and CDR2 are MNHEY and SMNVEV (reference sequence). Deletions cut 6 bases from V and 4 bases from J, with 17 bases between. This CDR3 region has 15 residues. CDR3: CASRGRTGVADTQYF. The CDR3 DNA reads as TGTGCCAGCAGGGGGAGGACGGGGGTGGCAGATACGCAGTATTTT.

The chain employs TRBV19 and TRBJ1-1; 11 bases agree with TRBD1. This CDR3 spans 17 amino acids. With V trimmed by 3 bases and J by 5 bases, 11 bases remained unmatched. Germline CDR1 reads LNHDA; CDR2 reads SQIVND (reference sequence). CDR3 nucleotide sequence: TGTGCCAGTAGTATTTTTTTCTGGACAGGGGGCTTTACTGAAGCTTTCTTT. It specifies CASSIFFWTGGFTEAFF.

The chain joins TRBV19 to TRBJ2-1; 9 bases line up with TRBD2. This CDR3 is built from 15 residues. The V segment lost 4 bases and the J segment 1 base; nucleotides outside the gene matches: 2. From germline, CDR1 is LNHDA and CDR2 SQIVND (reference sequence). CDR3 sequence (DNA): TGTGCCAGTAGTAGACTAGCGGAGTCCTACAATGAGCAGTTCTTC. Protein sequence: CASSRLAESYNEQFF.

The chain uses TRBV3-1 (or the pseudogene TRBV3-2) and TRBJ2-2, with 8 nucleotides matching TRBD2. The germline V gene encodes CDR1 LGHDT and CDR2 YNNKEL (reference sequence). V lost 5 bases to trimming and J lost 4 bases; unmatched junction nucleotides: 6. The CDR3 extends over 15 amino acids. The chain's CDR3 is CASSSGSGFTGELFF. As DNA, the CDR3 is TGTGCCAGCAGCAGCGGGAGCGGATTCACCGGGGAGCTGTTTTTT.

This clone occurred once. The rearrangement links TRBV12-5 to TRBJ2-5, with TRBD2 matching over 9 bases. The V gene end was trimmed by 6 bases and the J gene end by 5 bases; junction bases not matched to a gene: 16. CDR1 is LGHNT and CDR2 is FRNRAP in the germline V gene. This CDR3 is 17 amino acids long. The CDR3 DNA sequence: TGTGCTAGTGGGGTGGGAGCGGGGGGCGGCTATTTGGAGACCCAGTACTTC. Translation gives CASGVGAGGGYLETQYF.

This chain joins TRBV27 and TRBJ1-6, with 12 bases identical to TRBD1. Germline CDR1 is MNHEY and CDR2 is SMNVEV (reference sequence). CDR3 size: 15 residues. V shed 5 bases and J 10 bases; nucleotides not matched to a gene: 6. CDR3 nucleotide sequence: TGTGCCAGCAGTCCCTGGGACAGGGGGCAATCACCCCTCCACTTT. Its translation: CASSPWDRGQSPLHF.

The chain uses TRBV2 and TRBJ2-1, with 9 bases matching TRBD1. The CDR3 runs 14 residues. Germline V gives CDR1 SNHLY, CDR2 FYNNEI. V lost 8 bases, J lost 8 bases, and 10 bases stayed unmatched. CDR3 sequence (DNA): TGTGCCAGCTCCGCCGGGACAGGGTCGGATGAGCAGTTCTTC. Encoded protein: CASSAGTGSDEQFF.

The rearrangement uses TRBV5-1 and TRBJ2-1; 11 bases match TRBD1. The V and J ends lost 7 bases and 8 bases, in that order; junction bases with no gene match: 8. From germline, CDR1 is SGHRS and CDR2 YFSETQ. The CDR3 has 14 amino acids. This chain's CDR3 is CASRSGTGGDEQFF. The CDR3 nucleotides read TGCGCCAGCCGATCCGGGACAGGGGGTGATGAGCAGTTCTTC.

The rearrangement links TRBV11-3 to TRBJ1-4; TRBD1 is a possible D gene (6 bases). Germline-derived CDR1 and CDR2 are SGHNT and YENEEA. Trimming took off 0 bases at V and 4 bases at J, with 18 bases between the two ends. This CDR3 is built from 18 residues. CDR3 region: CASSLDRGGDTVNEKLFF. The CDR3 DNA reads TGTGCCAGCAGCTTAGATCGGGGGGGCGATACGGTTAATGAAAAACTGTTTTTT.

In this sample, this clone turned up a few times. The chain links TRBV3-1 (or the pseudogene TRBV3-2) to TRBJ2-7; 12 nucleotides line up with TRBD2. Germline CDR1 is LGHDT and CDR2 is YNNKEL (reference sequence). The CDR3 contains 15 residues. Unmatched junction bases numbered 10, after V lost 6 bases and J lost 7 bases. CDR3 sequence reads: CASRPASGGAREQYF. In nucleotides, the CDR3 is TGTGCCAGCAGACCAGCTAGCGGGGGGGCTCGAGAGCAGTACTTC.